The 17 T cell receptor beta chains presented below share a single source sample, sequenced in a study of blood T cell repertoires in COVID-19. Only in-frame clones appear in the TCRdb table, and some are missing; sequencing was by immunoSEQ multiplex PCR. The table lists tens of thousands of clones, more than 70% of them singletons. The specimen was peripheral blood. The receptors originated from a woman aged 80 or over in a cohort sampled during active or convalescent COVID-19.

Notes on this clone: The CDR3 carries no conserved terminal phenylalanine or tryptophan, so it likely arises from a read error. Because the CDR3's place on the DNA is in doubt, the DNA is left out and the CDR3 is given as listed by TCRdb. The V call is TRBV28, the J call TRBJ2-7; the table's D call of TRBD2 was not tested on the DNA. Germline values: CDR1 MDHEN, CDR2 SYDVKM. The CDR3 region is 8 residues in length, termini included. CDR3: CASSGRAC.

This clone was seen only once. The CDR3 protein is CASSLTSGPHNEQFF. The DNA of the CDR3 is TGTGCCAGCAGCCTAACTAGCGGGCCCCACAATGAGCAGTTCTTC. The V and J genes are TRBV3-1 (or the pseudogene TRBV3-2) and TRBJ2-1; 9 bases align to TRBD2. V lost 4 bases and J lost 5; bases outside the gene matches: 6. The V gene's germline CDR1 is LGHDT and CDR2 YNNKEL (reference sequence). The CDR3 loop spans 15 amino acids.

A single count supports this clone. This sequence joins TRBV18 and TRBJ2-1; 11 positions agree with TRBD2. CDR1 and CDR2 from the germline V gene are KGHSH and LQKENI. Trimming removed 2 bases from V and 6 bases from J; junction bases left unmatched: 3. The CDR3 loop spans 15 amino acids. The CDR3 is CASSPGTSGSNEQFF. In DNA form, the CDR3 reads TGTGCCAGCTCACCAGGGACTAGCGGCTCCAATGAGCAGTTCTTC.

The chain carries TRBV18 and TRBJ2-7; 8 bases align to TRBD2. CDR1 KGHSH and CDR2 LQKENI come from the germline V gene. CDR3 length: 15 residues. J was trimmed by 1 base and V by 6 bases; bases with no gene match: 8. The CDR3: CASSPGGGRSYEQYV. CDR3 sequence (DNA): TGTGCCAGCTCGCCCGGGGGGGGGAGGTCCTACGAGCAGTACGTC.

V gene TRBV28 combines with J gene TRBJ2-2, with 7 bases identical to TRBD2. CDR3 length: 13 amino acids. CDR1 MDHEN and CDR2 SYDVKM come from the germline V gene. Losses at the gene ends were 6 bases for V and 6 bases for J; bases not matched to a gene: 4. For the CDR3, the DNA is TGTGCCAGCAGGGGGCGGGGGTCCGGGGAGCTGTTTTTT. Its translation: CASRGRGSGELFF.

J is TRBJ1-4 and V is TRBV7-3; TRBD1 matches at 7 bases. The ends lost 1 base at V and 5 bases at J; junction bases unmatched: 13. Per the germline V gene, CDR1 is SGHTA and CDR2 is FQGTGA. The CDR3 contains 18 residues. Here the CDR3 DNA reads TGTGCCAGCAGCTTAAAGGCAACGCCGGGACAGATGAATGAAAAACTGTTTTTT. This encodes CASSLKATPGQMNEKLFF.

This chain uses TRBV5-1 with TRBJ1-1; the match to TRBD1 covers 8 bases. The CDR3 totals 15 residues. Germline V lookup: CDR1 SGHRS, CDR2 YFSETQ. V gave up 0 bases and J gave up 3 bases; unmatched junction bases: 4. CDR3 DNA sequence: TGCGCCAGCAGCTTGGAGCGGACAGGGTACACTGAAGCTTTCTTT. Translation: CASSLERTGYTEAFF. Together with reference TRBV5-1 and TRBJ1-1, the CDR3 gives the full variable domain: KAGVTQTPRYLIKTRGQQVTLSCSPISGHRSVSWYQQTPGQGLQFLFEYFSETQRNKGNFPGRFSGRQFSNSRSEMNVSTLELGDSALYLCASSLERTGYTEAFFGQGTRLTVV.

The CDR3 bases are TGTGCCAGCAGCTTGGGTGGTCTAGCGGACTACAATGAGCAGTTCTTC. This translates into CASSLGGLADYNEQFF. V and J are TRBV5-4 and TRBJ2-1; TRBD2 matches at 7 bases. The CDR3 sequence is 16 residues long. J was trimmed by 3 bases and V by 0 bases; bases with no gene match: 6. Germline CDR1 SGHNT, CDR2 YYREEE (reference sequence).

The V gene is TRBV10-1, the J gene TRBJ1-2, with TRBD1 identical over 7 bases. The CDR3 loop spans 13 amino acids. Per germline, CDR1 WNHNN and CDR2 SYGVQD (reference sequence). J lost 7 bases, V lost 2 bases, and 4 bases had no gene match. In DNA form, the CDR3 reads TGCGCCAGCAGTGAGACAGGGGCTGCTGGCTACACCTTC. It encodes CASSETGAAGYTF.

This chain connects TRBV27 to TRBJ2-1, with 10 nucleotides matching TRBD2. V was pared by 4 bases and J by 8 bases, with 8 bases of the junction left unmatched. The CDR3 covers 15 residues. Germline CDR1 is MNHEY and CDR2 is SMNVEV (reference sequence). The CDR3 loop is CASSYYLAGAHEQFF. The CDR3 region has the DNA TGTGCCAGCAGTTATTATCTAGCGGGAGCCCATGAGCAGTTCTTC.

V usage is TRBV6-6 and J usage is TRBJ2-7; 12 bases match TRBD2. The germline V gene has CDR1 MNHNY and CDR2 SVGAGI (reference sequence). V was clipped by 0 bases and J by 3 bases; unmatched bases: 0. The CDR3 covers 15 residues. This CDR3 reads CASSYSTSGSYEQYF. Written as DNA, the CDR3 is TGTGCCAGCAGTTACTCGACTAGCGGGAGCTACGAGCAGTACTTC.

This clone has just a few counts. V usage is TRBV7-2 and J usage is TRBJ2-3, with TRBD2 matching over 8 bases. After removal of 3 bases from V and 5 bases from J, the junction contained 7 bases not matched to a gene. Germline V CDR1 and CDR2: SGHTA, FQGNSA. The CDR3 totals 15 residues. CDR3 DNA sequence: TGTGCCAGCAGCTTTAGGGGACTAGTTTTAGATACGCAGTATTTT. Encoded protein: CASSFRGLVLDTQYF.

Written as DNA, the CDR3 is TGTGCCAGCAGTCCGGCGGGACTCGGTTGGAATGAGCAGTTCTTC. Protein sequence: CASSPAGLGWNEQFF. This chain uses TRBV6-2 or TRBV6-3 with TRBJ2-1; D is perhaps TRBD2 (6 bases). The V and J ends lost 5 bases and 7 bases respectively, with 18 bases between them. Germline CDR1 reads MNHEY; CDR2 reads SVGEGT. This CDR3 has 15 amino acids.

This clone occurred once. The chain recombines TRBV5-1 with TRBJ2-3; TRBD2 might be the D (6 bases). Germline CDR1 reads SGHRS; CDR2 reads YFSETQ. The CDR3 is 16 residues long. The V gene lost 0 bases and the J gene lost 4 bases, with 15 bases spanning the gap. The CDR3 DNA follows: TGCGCCAGCAGCTTGGCCTGGGGGGAGGTCGCAGATACGCAGTATTTT. Its protein product is CASSLAWGEVADTQYF.

This rearrangement joins TRBV19 to TRBJ2-3, with D possibly TRBD1 on 5 matching bases. The ends were cut back, 5 bases at V and 2 bases at J, with 17 bases in the middle. There are 16 residues in the CDR3. In germline, CDR1 is LNHDA, CDR2 SQIVND (reference sequence). This CDR3 is CASSPLKGADTDTQYF. CDR3 nucleotide sequence: TGTGCCAGTAGTCCCTTGAAAGGGGCGGACACAGATACGCAGTATTTT.

V is TRBV5-1 and J is TRBJ2-2, with 12 bases that match TRBD2. The germline gives CDR1 SGHRS, CDR2 YFSETQ. This CDR3 has 17 amino acids. V gave up 1 base and J gave up 7 bases; unmatched junction bases: 8. The CDR3 loop is CASSLSLAGGLGGELFF. CDR3 DNA: TGCGCCAGCAGCTTGAGTCTAGCGGGAGGGCTCGGCGGGGAGCTGTTTTTT. Based on the CDR3 plus reference TRBV5-1 and TRBJ2-2, the full variable domain is KAGVTQTPRYLIKTRGQQVTLSCSPISGHRSVSWYQQTPGQGLQFLFEYFSETQRNKGNFPGRFSGRQFSNSRSEMNVSTLELGDSALYLCASSLSLAGGLGGELFFGEGSRLTVL.

The chain carries TRBV10-3 and TRBJ2-1; 13 bases map to TRBD2. Looked up from germline, CDR1 is ENHRY and CDR2 is SYGVKD. This CDR3 region has 15 residues. V was clipped by 2 bases and J by 12 bases; unmatched bases: 7. In DNA form, the CDR3 reads TGTGCCATCAGTGAGGCCGGGACTAGCGGGGACGGGCAGTTCTTC. Translation gives CAISEAGTSGDGQFF.